This section outlines one TCR beta chain sequence together with its context. Antigen: not known. Amplification used 60 Vbeta primers and 13 Jbeta primers. Only in-frame clones appear in the TCRdb table, and some are missing; sequencing was by immunoSEQ multiplex PCR. The repertoire has under 200,000 clones, 75% of them found once; the top ten carry roughly 8%. Losses at the gene ends were 2 bases for V and 3 bases for J; bases not matched to a gene: 3. CDR1 and CDR2 from the germline V gene are SGHRS and YFSETQ. This CDR3 comprises 15 residues. This sample was included in a study of cytomegalovirus exposure and HLA in healthy donors. Across the study: The study's early data release held about 85 million unique TCRs from HLA-typed donors.

General study results and limits: When analyzed later, the rates of TCR association showed variation by HLA locus, with DRB1 the most and HLA-C the fewest. Reportedly, HLA-A and HLA-B alleles of most subjects were accurately predicted from TCR beta. Segments of the TCR beta V type were, in most cases, productive about 87% or about 30% of the time in an earlier analysis.

Sequences were obtained from PBMCs. The receptor was isolated from a woman aged 40 to 50 in good health and CMV-seropositive. This rearrangement joins TRBV5-1 to TRBJ1-4; 8 bases fit TRBD1. CDR3 sequence (DNA): TGCGCCAGCAGCTTCCTGGACAGGGCTAATGAAAAACTGTTTTTT. Translation gives CASSFLDRANEKLFF.